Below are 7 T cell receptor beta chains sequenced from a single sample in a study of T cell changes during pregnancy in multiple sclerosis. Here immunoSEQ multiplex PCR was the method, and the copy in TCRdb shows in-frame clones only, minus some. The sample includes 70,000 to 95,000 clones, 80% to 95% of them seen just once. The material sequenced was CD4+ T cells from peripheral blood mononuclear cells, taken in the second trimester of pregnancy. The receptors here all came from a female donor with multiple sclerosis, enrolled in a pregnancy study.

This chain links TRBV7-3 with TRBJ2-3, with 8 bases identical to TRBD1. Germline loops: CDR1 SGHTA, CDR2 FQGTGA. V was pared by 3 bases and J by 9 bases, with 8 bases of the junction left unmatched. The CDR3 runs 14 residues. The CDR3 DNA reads TGTGCCAGCAGCTTGGACAGGGTTATGGACACGCAGTATTTT. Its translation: CASSLDRVMDTQYF. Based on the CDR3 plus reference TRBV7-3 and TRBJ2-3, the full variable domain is GAGVSQTPSNKVTEKGKYVELRCDPISGHTALYWYRQSLGQGPEFLIYFQGTGAADDSGLPNDRFFAVRPEGSVSTLKIQRTERGDSAVYLCASSLDRVMDTQYFGPGTRLTVL.

CDR3: CASSTGQGGYEQYF. CDR3 DNA sequence: TGTGCCAGTAGTACCGGACAGGGAGGCTACGAGCAGTACTTC. V gene TRBV19 combines with J gene TRBJ2-7, with 8 bases fitting TRBD1. The CDR3 sequence is 14 residues long. With V trimmed by 4 bases and J by 3 bases, 5 bases remained unmatched. CDR1 is LNHDA and CDR2 is SQIVND in the germline V gene (reference sequence).

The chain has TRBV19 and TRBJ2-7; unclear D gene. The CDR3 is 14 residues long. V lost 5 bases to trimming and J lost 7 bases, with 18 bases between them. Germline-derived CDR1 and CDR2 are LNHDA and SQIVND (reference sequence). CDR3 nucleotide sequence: TGTGCCAGTAGTCCCCCGGGTTCTCATTGGGAGCAGTACTTC. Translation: CASSPPGSHWEQYF.

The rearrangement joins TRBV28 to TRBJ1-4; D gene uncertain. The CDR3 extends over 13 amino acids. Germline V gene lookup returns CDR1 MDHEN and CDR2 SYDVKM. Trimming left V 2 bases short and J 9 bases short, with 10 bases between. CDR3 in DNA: TGTGCCAGCAGTTTAATACGCGGTCAAAAACTGTTTTTT. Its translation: CASSLIRGQKLFF. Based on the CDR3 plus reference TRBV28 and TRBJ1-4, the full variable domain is DVKVTQSSRYLVKRTGEKVFLECVQDMDHENMFWYRQDPGLGLRLIYFSYDVKMKEKGDIPEGYSVSREKKERFSLILESASTNQTSMYLCASSLIRGQKLFFGSGTQLSVL.

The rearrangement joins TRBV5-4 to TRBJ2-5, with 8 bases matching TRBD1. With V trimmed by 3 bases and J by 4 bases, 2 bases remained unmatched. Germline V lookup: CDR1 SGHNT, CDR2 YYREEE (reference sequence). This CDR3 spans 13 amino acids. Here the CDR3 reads CASSSTGVETQYF. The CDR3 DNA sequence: TGTGCCAGCAGCTCGACAGGGGTAGAGACCCAGTACTTC.

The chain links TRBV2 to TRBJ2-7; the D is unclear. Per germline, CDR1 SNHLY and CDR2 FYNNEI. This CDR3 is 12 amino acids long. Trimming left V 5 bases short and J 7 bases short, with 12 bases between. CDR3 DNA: TGTGCCAGCAGTTCCGCCATTCGGGAGCAGTACTTC. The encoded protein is CASSSAIREQYF.

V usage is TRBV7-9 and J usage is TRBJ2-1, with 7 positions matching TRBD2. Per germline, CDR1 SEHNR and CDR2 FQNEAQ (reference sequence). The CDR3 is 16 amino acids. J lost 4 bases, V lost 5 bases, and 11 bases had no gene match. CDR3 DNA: TGTGCCAGCAGCCTTTTATCCGGGAGGCGTTACAATGAGCAGTTCTTC. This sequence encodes CASSLLSGRRYNEQFF. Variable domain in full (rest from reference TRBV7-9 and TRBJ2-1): DTGVSQNPRHKITKRGQNVTFRCDPISEHNRLYWYRQTLGQGPEFLTYFQNEAQLEKSRLLSDRFSAERPKGSFSTLEIQRTEQGDSAMYLCASSLLSGRRYNEQFFGPGTRLTVL.